This TCR beta chain was sequenced during a study of regulatory T cells in long-lasting Graves disease. Time point specified: newly diagnosed GD, antithyroid drugs for less than 3 months. PBMC-extracted RNA yielded the TCR library. The CDR3 has 15 amino acids. V was clipped by 2 bases and J by 9 bases; unmatched bases: 5. The germline gives CDR1 SGHRS, CDR2 YFSETQ. This clonotype has a count of ten or more. Library construction for TCR beta used iRepertoire HTBI primers and Arm-PCR of CDR3 regions. In the authors' workflow: Among the samples, 60 or so TRBV and 14 TRBJ segments were identified. TCRdb used MiXCR to reprocess the multiplex PCR reads, holding one entry per CDR3 protein. TCRdb's processing, not the authors' own work, is the source of the V and J calls. The data contain approximately 400,000 distinct CDR3 sequences, just under 15% of them singletons. These data are also associated with another study on T cells in Graves' hyperthyroidism and ophthalmopathy. In that study: Most clonotypes that expanded in the thyroid above 0.001 also showed up in blood.

The J gene is TRBJ2-1, the V gene TRBV5-1; 13 bases align to TRBD2. The sequence derives from a woman aged 30 to 39 with Graves disease. The sequencing here drew on peripheral blood mononuclear cells (PBMCs), taken at new diagnosis, from a patient treated with antithyroid drugs. DNA for the CDR3: TGCGCCAGCAGCTTCGACGGGACTAGCGGGACTGAGCAGTTCTTC. Translation: CASSFDGTSGTEQFF.